This T cell receptor (beta chain) was profiled in a study of T-cell memory formation after mild COVID-19. Whole-study context: The TCR clusters were mostly specific to one donor.

In TCRdb, the 5' RACE reads were re-called with MiXCR into one record per CDR3 protein. Found here are over 350,000 distinct CDR3 sequences, 24% of them singletons; the top ten hold roughly 8.9%. Broader study findings: Some clones that responded turned up in pre-infection memory, which suggests that cross-reactive memory joined in. Second-wave clones peaking on day 37 lacked confirmed SARS-CoV-2 specificity.

Turning to this clonotype: Antigen: not known.

The germline CDR1 and CDR2 sequences are KGHDR and SFDVKD. V lost 7 bases, J lost 3 bases, and 5 bases stayed unmatched. The CDR3 totals 14 residues. The sequence derives from an adult woman who had mild COVID-19 (a few samples of this study predate the infection). Cell type and time point are not known. V gene TRBV24-1 combines with J gene TRBJ1-5; TRBD1 agrees at 7 bases. Sequenced sample: PBMCs or a T cell subset sorted from them (not recorded which). The DNA of the CDR3 is TGTGCCACCAGCCCGACAGGGAACAATCAGCCCCAGCATTTT. This sequence encodes CATSPTGNNQPQHF.